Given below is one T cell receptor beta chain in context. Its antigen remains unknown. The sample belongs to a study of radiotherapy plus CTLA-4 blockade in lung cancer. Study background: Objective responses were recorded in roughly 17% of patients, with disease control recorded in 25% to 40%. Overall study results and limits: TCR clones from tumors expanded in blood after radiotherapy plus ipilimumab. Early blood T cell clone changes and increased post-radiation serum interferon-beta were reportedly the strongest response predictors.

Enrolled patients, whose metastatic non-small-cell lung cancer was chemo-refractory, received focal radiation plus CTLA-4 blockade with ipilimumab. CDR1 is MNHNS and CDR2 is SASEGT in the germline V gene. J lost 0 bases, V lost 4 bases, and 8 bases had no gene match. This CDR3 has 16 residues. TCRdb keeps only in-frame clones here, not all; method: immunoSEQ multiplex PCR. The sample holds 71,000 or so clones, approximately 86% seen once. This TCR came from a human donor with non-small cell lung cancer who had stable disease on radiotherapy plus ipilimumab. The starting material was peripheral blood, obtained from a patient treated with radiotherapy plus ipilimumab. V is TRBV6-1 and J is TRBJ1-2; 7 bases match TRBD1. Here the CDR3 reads CASSAEEGAANYGYTF. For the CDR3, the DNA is TGTGCCAGCAGTGCCGAGGAGGGGGCGGCTAACTATGGCTACACCTTC.